The 20 T cell receptor beta chains below all came from one sample that was sequenced in a study of blood T cell repertoires in COVID-19. Sequencing used immunoSEQ multiplex PCR; TCRdb keeps in-frame clones, though not all of them. This sample has under 150,000 clones; around 87% occur once, and the top ten carry about 18%. What was sequenced was peripheral blood. All receptors derive from a woman aged 45-59 years who had recovered from COVID-19.

The chain has TRBV14 and TRBJ2-1; TRBD2 matches 9 bases. Unmatched junction bases numbered 7, after V lost 0 bases and J lost 10 bases. From germline, CDR1 is SGHDN and CDR2 FVKESK. The CDR3 consists of 15 residues. The CDR3 DNA reads as TGTGCCAGCAGCCAAGAAGGCCTAGCGGGATCCGAGCAGTTCTTC. It specifies CASSQEGLAGSEQFF.

This chain uses TRBV19 with TRBJ1-1, with D unclear. With 5 bases removed from V and 3 bases from J, the gap between germline ends came to 13 bases. CDR1 LNHDA and CDR2 SQIVND come from the germline V gene (reference sequence). The CDR3 loop spans 14 amino acids. The CDR3 region is CASSPGREDTEAFF. The DNA of the CDR3 is TGTGCCAGTAGTCCCGGAAGGGAGGACACTGAAGCTTTCTTT.

The gene calls are TRBV2 and TRBJ2-7; no definite D call. Germline V gives CDR1 SNHLY, CDR2 FYNNEI. The length of the CDR3 is 12 residues. Trimming removed 6 bases from V and 1 base from J, with 7 bases in between. The CDR3 spells CASSAGSYEQYF. DNA for the CDR3: TGTGCCAGCAGCGCAGGTTCCTACGAGCAGTACTTC. Complete variable domain (other parts from reference TRBV2 and TRBJ2-7): EPEVTQTPSHQVTQMGQEVILRCVPISNHLYFYWYRQILGQKVEFLVSFYNNEISEKSEIFDDQFSVERPDGSNFTLKIRSTKLEDSAMYFCASSAGSYEQYFGPGTRLTVT.

The chain uses TRBV4-1 and TRBJ1-4, with 9 positions matching TRBD1. The CDR3 spans 15 residues. V lost 1 base to trimming and J lost 10 bases; unmatched junction nucleotides: 7. Germline CDR1 and CDR2: MGHRA and YSYEKL. CDR3 sequence reads: CASSQAQGASGKLFF. The CDR3 coding sequence is TGCGCCAGCAGCCAAGCACAGGGGGCCTCTGGAAAACTGTTTTTT.

The chain joins TRBV30 to TRBJ2-1; the match to TRBD1 covers 7 bases. Per the germline V gene, CDR1 is GTSNPN and CDR2 is SVGIG (reference sequence). Trimming at V came to 6 bases and at J to 6 bases, leaving 11 bases not matched to a gene. The CDR3 covers 14 residues. This CDR3 reads CACWRGGYFNEQFF. DNA of the CDR3: TGTGCCTGCTGGAGAGGGGGCTACTTCAATGAGCAGTTCTTC.

This sequence joins TRBV7-8 and TRBJ2-1; 8 bases are shared with TRBD2. Germline V gene sequence: CDR1 SGHVS, CDR2 FQNEAQ. CDR3 length: 15 amino acids. V lost 6 bases, J lost 7 bases, and 11 bases stayed unmatched. As DNA, the CDR3 is TGTGCCAGCAGACTTCGCGGGAGGTATCAGAATGAGCAGTTCTTC. It yields the protein CASRLRGRYQNEQFF.

The V and J genes are TRBV28 and TRBJ1-1; 7 bases fit TRBD1. The CDR3 runs to 14 residues. J lost 1 base, V lost 5 bases, and 4 bases had no gene match. Germline V gene data show CDR1 as MDHEN and CDR2 as SYDVKM. The CDR3 DNA reads TGTGCCAGCAGTCGGACAGGCGGGAACACTGAAGCTTTCTTT. It codes for CASSRTGGNTEAFF. Filled out from reference TRBV28 and TRBJ1-1, the complete variable domain reads DVKVTQSSRYLVKRTGEKVFLECVQDMDHENMFWYRQDPGLGLRLIYFSYDVKMKEKGDIPEGYSVSREKKERFSLILESASTNQTSMYLCASSRTGGNTEAFFGQGTRLTVV.

This chain joins TRBV19 and TRBJ1-1; 8 bases are a match to TRBD1. Germline V gene sequence: CDR1 LNHDA, CDR2 SQIVND (reference sequence). The length of the CDR3 is 15 residues. The trim removed 8 bases at V and 2 bases at J, leaving 10 bases unmatched. This chain's CDR3 is CASYPLTGENTEAFF. In nucleotides, the CDR3 is TGTGCCAGTTATCCCTTGACAGGGGAAAACACTGAAGCTTTCTTT.

V usage is TRBV5-6 and J usage is TRBJ2-3; TRBD2 is a possible D gene (6 bases). Trimming shortened V by 1 base and J by 0 bases, and 12 bases separated the two germline ends. The CDR3 is made up of 16 amino acids. Germline V gene data show CDR1 as SGHDT and CDR2 as YYEEEE. DNA for the CDR3: TGTGCCAGCAGCTTGTTAGCGGACCTTAGCACAGATACGCAGTATTTT. This sequence encodes CASSLLADLSTDTQYF.

This clone turned up a few times. V gene TRBV16 combines with J gene TRBJ2-3; possible D gene TRBD1, 5 bases. V gave up 0 bases and J gave up 0 bases, with 7 bases separating them. Germline V gene data show CDR1 as KGHSY and CDR2 as FQNENV. The CDR3 sequence is 15 residues long. The CDR3 coding sequence is TGTGCCAGCAGCCAATCGACAGATAGCACAGATACGCAGTATTTT. Residues: CASSQSTDSTDTQYF.

V is TRBV5-4 and J is TRBJ1-3, with 7 bases that match TRBD1. The CDR3 totals 16 residues. Trimming at V came to 0 bases and at J to 4 bases, leaving 7 bases not matched to a gene. Germline assignment: CDR1 SGHNT and CDR2 YYREEE (reference sequence). The CDR3 coding sequence is TGTGCCAGCAGCTTGGGGGACAGCCGAGCCGGAAACACCATATATTTT. It codes for CASSLGDSRAGNTIYF.

V gene TRBV2 combines with J gene TRBJ2-5; no clear D gene. The CDR3 has 14 amino acids. The V end was cut by 3 bases, the J end by 2 bases, with 10 bases between. Per the germline V gene, CDR1 is SNHLY and CDR2 is FYNNEI. Here the CDR3 DNA reads TGTGCCAGCAGTGAGGCGCGGATACAAGAGACCCAGTACTTC. This translates into CASSEARIQETQYF.

The chain joins TRBV5-1 to TRBJ2-1; D remains ambiguous. V lost 2 bases, J lost 8 bases, and 11 bases lay in between. CDR1 and CDR2 from the germline V gene are SGHRS and YFSETQ. The CDR3 is 13 residues long. The DNA of the CDR3 is TGCGCCAGCAGCTTTTATTCTGCGGATGAGCAGTTCTTC. Protein product: CASSFYSADEQFF.

J is TRBJ2-5 and V is TRBV7-8; D remains ambiguous. This CDR3 comprises 13 residues. CDR1 SGHVS and CDR2 FQNEAQ come from the germline V gene. The V end was cut by 5 bases, the J end by 1 base, with 8 bases between. The CDR3 DNA is TGTGCCAGCAGCCCCCCGGTCCAAGAGACCCAGTACTTC. The encoded protein is CASSPPVQETQYF.

The chain has TRBV11-3 and TRBJ2-1, with D possibly being TRBD2 (6 bases). V was clipped by 5 bases and J by 7 bases, with 15 bases between them. This CDR3 contains 14 residues. The germline V gene has CDR1 SGHNT and CDR2 YENEEA. CDR3 sequence reads: CASSPRGGANEQFF. The CDR3 nucleotides are TGTGCCAGCAGCCCCCGGGGAGGTGCAAATGAGCAGTTCTTC.

V and J are TRBV2 and TRBJ2-1; TRBD2 matches 7 bases. The length of the CDR3 is 17 residues. Germline CDR1 is SNHLY and CDR2 is FYNNEI. V shed 0 bases and J 5 bases; nucleotides not matched to a gene: 10. CDR3 residues: CASSEAVRASGNNEQFF. In DNA form, the CDR3 reads TGTGCCAGCAGTGAAGCTGTCCGGGCTAGCGGAAACAATGAGCAGTTCTTC.

The chain has TRBV9 and TRBJ2-2; D is possibly TRBD2 (6 bases). Trimming cost V 0 bases and J 4 bases, with 10 bases left between them. Germline lookup yields CDR1 SGDLS and CDR2 YYNGEE. This CDR3 region has 15 residues. This CDR3 is CASSVAEGSTGELFF. The CDR3 DNA reads as TGTGCCAGCAGCGTAGCGGAGGGGTCCACCGGGGAGCTGTTTTTT.

The CDR3 sequence is CASSGFSSDNSNQPQHF. For the CDR3, the DNA is TGTGCCAGCAGCGGGTTCTCGTCAGATAATAGCAATCAGCCCCAGCATTTT. The chain uses TRBV2 and TRBJ1-5; D uncertain. The germline CDR1 and CDR2 sequences are SNHLY and FYNNEI. CDR3 length equals 17 residues. V gave up 6 bases and J gave up 0 bases, with 18 bases separating them.

The rearrangement links TRBV5-4 to TRBJ2-7; TRBD2 agrees at 7 bases. This CDR3 is built from 16 residues. Germline CDR1 SGHNT, CDR2 YYREEE (reference sequence). The V segment lost 2 bases and the J segment 1 base; nucleotides outside the gene matches: 9. CDR3 sequence: CASSLFGGEDSYEQYF. The CDR3 coding sequence is TGTGCCAGCAGCTTATTTGGGGGGGAAGATTCCTACGAGCAGTACTTC.

V usage is TRBV7-8 and J usage is TRBJ1-1; D possibly corresponds to TRBD1 (6 bases). The CDR3 covers 14 residues. V lost 2 bases and J 1 base, leaving 8 bases between the germline ends. Looked up from germline, CDR1 is SGHVS and CDR2 is FQNEAQ. The DNA of the CDR3 is TGTGCCAGCAGCTTACTGGGGGCGAACACTGAAGCTTTCTTT. Protein product: CASSLLGANTEAFF.